One TCR beta chain is described in this entry. No antigen is known for it. The authors' processing: Quality scores were absent from the junction-only immunoSEQ sequences, so filtering differed. Assay: immunoSEQ multiplex PCR; the TCRdb copy retains only in-frame clones and omits some. V, J and clone size were drawn from that table, and D and trimming were deduced from the DNA. Among 1.6 million or so clones, less than 99% were seen once, and the ten largest hold under 0.45%. This record belongs to a study of shared clonotypes between healthy human individuals. The CDR3 is 15 amino acids. V dropped 6 bases and J dropped 6; count of bases not matched to a gene: 8. CDR1 is MNHEY, CDR2 SVGAGI, per germline. Broader study findings: Clonotype sharing across a few donors was observed for around 5% of naive CD4 clonotypes.

The rearrangement links TRBV6-5 to TRBJ2-1; 10 bases map to TRBD2. The clonotype originates from a young man in good health. The specimen sequenced was naive CD4+ T cells sorted from blood. Documented subset: CD45RA+ positively selected. The CDR3 loop is CASSVTSGSVNEQFF. The CDR3 DNA sequence: TGTGCCAGCAGCGTGACTAGCGGGTCTGTCAATGAGCAGTTCTTC.